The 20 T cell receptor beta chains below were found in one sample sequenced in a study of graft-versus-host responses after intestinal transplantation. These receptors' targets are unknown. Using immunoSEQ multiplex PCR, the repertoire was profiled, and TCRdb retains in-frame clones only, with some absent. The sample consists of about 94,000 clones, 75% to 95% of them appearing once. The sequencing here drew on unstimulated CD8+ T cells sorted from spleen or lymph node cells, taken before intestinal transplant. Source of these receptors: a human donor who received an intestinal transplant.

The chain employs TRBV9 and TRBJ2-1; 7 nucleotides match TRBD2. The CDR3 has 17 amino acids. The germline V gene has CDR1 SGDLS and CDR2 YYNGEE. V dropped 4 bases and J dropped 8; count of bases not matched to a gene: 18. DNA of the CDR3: TGTGCCAGCAGCCCCTCCCGTCAAGGCGGGAGAAAGGATGAGCAGTTCTTC. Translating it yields CASSPSRQGGRKDEQFF.

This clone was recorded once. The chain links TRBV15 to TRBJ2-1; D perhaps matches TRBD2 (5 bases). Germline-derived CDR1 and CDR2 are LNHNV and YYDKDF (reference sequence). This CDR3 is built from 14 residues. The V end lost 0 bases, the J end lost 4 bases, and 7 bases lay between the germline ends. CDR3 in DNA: TGTGCCACCAGCAGAGAGAGGGTATACAATGAGCAGTTCTTC. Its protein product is CATSRERVYNEQFF.

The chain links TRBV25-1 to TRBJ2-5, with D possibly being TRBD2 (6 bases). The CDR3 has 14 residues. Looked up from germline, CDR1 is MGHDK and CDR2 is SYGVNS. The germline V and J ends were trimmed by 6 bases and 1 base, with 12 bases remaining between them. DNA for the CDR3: TGTGCCAGCAGCGGGGCGGGGATCCAAGAGACCCAGTACTTC. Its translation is CASSGAGIQETQYF.

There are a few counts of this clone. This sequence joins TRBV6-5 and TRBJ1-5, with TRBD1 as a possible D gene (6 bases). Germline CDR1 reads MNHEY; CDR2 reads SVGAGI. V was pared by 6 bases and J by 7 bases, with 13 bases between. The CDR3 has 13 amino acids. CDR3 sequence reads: CASSPGARQPQHF. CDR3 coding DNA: TGTGCCAGCAGCCCAGGGGCCAGGCAGCCCCAGCATTTT.

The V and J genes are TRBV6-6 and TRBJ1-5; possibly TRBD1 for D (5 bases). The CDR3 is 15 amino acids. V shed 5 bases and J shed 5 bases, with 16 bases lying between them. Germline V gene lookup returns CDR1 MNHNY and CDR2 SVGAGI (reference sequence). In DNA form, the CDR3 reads TGTGCCAGCAGTCCCCAAAGGCTAGGGGATCAGCCCCAGCATTTT. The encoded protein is CASSPQRLGDQPQHF.

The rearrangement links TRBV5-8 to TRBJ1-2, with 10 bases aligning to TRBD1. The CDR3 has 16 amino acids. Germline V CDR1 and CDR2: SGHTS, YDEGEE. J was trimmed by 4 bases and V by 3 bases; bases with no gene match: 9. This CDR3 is CASSYPGTGEGYGYTF. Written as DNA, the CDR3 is TGTGCCAGCAGCTACCCCGGGACAGGGGAGGGCTATGGCTACACCTTC.

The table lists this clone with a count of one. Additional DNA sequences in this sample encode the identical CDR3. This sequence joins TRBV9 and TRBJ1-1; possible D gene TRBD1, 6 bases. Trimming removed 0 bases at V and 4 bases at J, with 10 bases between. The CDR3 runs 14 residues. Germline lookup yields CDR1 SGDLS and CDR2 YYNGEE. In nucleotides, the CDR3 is TGTGCCAGCAGCGTAGGGGGAGGGGGCACTGAAGCTTTCTTT. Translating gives CASSVGGGGTEAFF.

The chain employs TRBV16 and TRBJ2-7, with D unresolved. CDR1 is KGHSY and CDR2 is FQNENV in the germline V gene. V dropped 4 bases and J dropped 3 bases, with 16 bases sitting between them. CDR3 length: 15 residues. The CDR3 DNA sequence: TGTGCCAGCAGCCCTAGTCCCTTGTATGGCTACGAGCAGTACTTC. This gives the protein CASSPSPLYGYEQYF.

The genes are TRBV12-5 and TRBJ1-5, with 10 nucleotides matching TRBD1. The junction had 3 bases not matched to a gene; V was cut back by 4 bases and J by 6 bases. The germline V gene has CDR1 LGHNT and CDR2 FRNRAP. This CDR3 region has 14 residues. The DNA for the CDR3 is TGTGCTAGTGGTTGGACAGGGGGGACTCAGCCCCAGCATTTT. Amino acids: CASGWTGGTQPQHF.

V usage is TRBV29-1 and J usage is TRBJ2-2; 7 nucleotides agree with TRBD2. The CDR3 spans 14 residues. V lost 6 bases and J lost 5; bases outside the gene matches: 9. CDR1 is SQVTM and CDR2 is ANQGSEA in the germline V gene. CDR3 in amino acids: CSVGRGVETGELFF. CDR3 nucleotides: TGCAGCGTGGGACGGGGGGTAGAAACCGGGGAGCTGTTTTTT.

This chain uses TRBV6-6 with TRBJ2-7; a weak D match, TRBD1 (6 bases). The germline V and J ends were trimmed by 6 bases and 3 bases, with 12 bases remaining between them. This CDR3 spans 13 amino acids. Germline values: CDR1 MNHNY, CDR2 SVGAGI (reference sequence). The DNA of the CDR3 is TGTGCCAGCAGGCCAGGGGCTAACTACGAGCAGTACTTC. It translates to CASRPGANYEQYF.

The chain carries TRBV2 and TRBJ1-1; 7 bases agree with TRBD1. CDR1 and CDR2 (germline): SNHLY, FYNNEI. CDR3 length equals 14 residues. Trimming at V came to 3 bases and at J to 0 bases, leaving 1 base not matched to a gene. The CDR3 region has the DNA TGTGCCAGCAGTGAGGGACAGTTGAACACTGAAGCTTTCTTT. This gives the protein CASSEGQLNTEAFF.

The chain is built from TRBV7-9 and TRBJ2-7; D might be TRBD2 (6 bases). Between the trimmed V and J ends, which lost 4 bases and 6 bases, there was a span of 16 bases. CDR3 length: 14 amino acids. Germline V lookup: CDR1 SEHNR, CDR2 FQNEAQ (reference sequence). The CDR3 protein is CASSYLNSGGEQYF. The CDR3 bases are TGTGCCAGCAGCTACCTGAATAGCGGTGGCGAGCAGTACTTC.

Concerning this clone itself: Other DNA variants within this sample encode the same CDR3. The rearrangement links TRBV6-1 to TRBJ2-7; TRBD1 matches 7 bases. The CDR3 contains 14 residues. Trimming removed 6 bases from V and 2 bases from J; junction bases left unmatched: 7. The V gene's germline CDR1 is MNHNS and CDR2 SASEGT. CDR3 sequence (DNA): TGTGCCAGCAGCCCGAGGGACAGCACCTACGAGCAGTACTTC. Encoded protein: CASSPRDSTYEQYF.

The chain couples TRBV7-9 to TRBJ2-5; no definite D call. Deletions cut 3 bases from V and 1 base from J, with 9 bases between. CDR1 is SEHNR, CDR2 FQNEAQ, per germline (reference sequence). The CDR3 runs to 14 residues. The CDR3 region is CASSLQSFQETQYF. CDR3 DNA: TGTGCCAGCAGCTTGCAGTCTTTCCAAGAGACCCAGTACTTC.

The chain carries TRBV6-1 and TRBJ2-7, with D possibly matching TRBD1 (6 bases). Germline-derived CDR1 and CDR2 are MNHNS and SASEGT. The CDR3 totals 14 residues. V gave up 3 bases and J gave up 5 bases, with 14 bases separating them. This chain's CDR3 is CASSEGQGWDEQYF. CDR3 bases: TGTGCCAGCAGTGAGGGGCAGGGGTGGGACGAGCAGTACTTC.

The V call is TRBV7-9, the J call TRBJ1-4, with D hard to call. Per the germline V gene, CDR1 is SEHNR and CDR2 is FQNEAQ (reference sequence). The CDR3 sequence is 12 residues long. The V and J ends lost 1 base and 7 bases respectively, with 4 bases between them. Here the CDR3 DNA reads TGTGCCAGCAGCTTAGTCGGTGAAAAACTGTTTTTT. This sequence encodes CASSLVGEKLFF.

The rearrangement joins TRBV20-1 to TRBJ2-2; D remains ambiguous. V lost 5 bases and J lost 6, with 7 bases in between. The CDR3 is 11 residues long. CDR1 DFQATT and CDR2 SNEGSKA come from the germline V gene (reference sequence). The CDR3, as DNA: TGCAGTGCTCCACTTGCCGGGGAGCTGTTTTTT. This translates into CSAPLAGELFF.

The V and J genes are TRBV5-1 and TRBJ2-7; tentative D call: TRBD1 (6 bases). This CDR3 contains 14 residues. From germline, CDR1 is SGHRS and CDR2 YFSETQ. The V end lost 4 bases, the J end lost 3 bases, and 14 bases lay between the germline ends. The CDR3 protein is CASSPRWDNYEQYF. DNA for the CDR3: TGCGCCAGCAGCCCAAGGTGGGACAACTACGAGCAGTACTTC. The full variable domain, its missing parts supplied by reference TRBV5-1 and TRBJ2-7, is KAGVTQTPRYLIKTRGQQVTLSCSPISGHRSVSWYQQTPGQGLQFLFEYFSETQRNKGNFPGRFSGRQFSNSRSEMNVSTLELGDSALYLCASSPRWDNYEQYFGPGTRLTVT.

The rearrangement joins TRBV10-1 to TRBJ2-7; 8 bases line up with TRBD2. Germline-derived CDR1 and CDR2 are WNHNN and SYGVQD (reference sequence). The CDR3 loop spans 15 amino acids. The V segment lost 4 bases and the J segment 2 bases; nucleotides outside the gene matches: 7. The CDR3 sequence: CASSGSGTRPYEQYF. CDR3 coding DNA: TGCGCCAGCAGTGGATCCGGGACTAGGCCCTACGAGCAGTACTTC.